Following are 16 T cell receptor beta chains from one sample sequenced in a study of naive and memory T cell subsets. Both TRBC1 and TRBC2 were covered by a beta constant-region primer of two equimolar oligonucleotides. Four rounds of PCR amplified the ligated cDNA using nested alpha and beta constant-region primers plus SP2. TCRdb used MiXCR to reprocess the UMI-ligation and nested PCR reads, holding one entry per CDR3 protein. The repertoire includes some 110,000 distinct CDR3 sequences, 30% to 45% of them detected once, and 0.8% to 1% sits in the top ten. The sequencing input was central memory CD4+ T cells from blood. The receptors shown here come from a human donor in good health.

The table lists this clonotype with a few counts. The junction shows a germline mismatch at one end, possibly a read error. The chain recombines TRBV7-2 with TRBJ2-7; weak D call: TRBD2 (5 bases). Per the germline V gene, CDR1 is SGHTA and CDR2 is FQGNSA. This CDR3 spans 12 amino acids. This CDR3 reads CASTRGSGRAVF. The CDR3 DNA reads TGTGCCAGCACCCGCGGGTCCGGACGGGCAGTATTC.

Ten or more counts support this clonotype. This chain connects TRBV11-2 to TRBJ2-1; D remains unclear. Trimming shortened V by 0 bases and J by 0 bases, and 12 bases separated the two germline ends. This CDR3 contains 17 residues. The germline gives CDR1 SGHAT, CDR2 FQNNGV. DNA for the CDR3: TGTGCCAGCAGCTTAGACGAGACTCCGAGCTCCTACAATGAGCAGTTCTTC. Protein product: CASSLDETPSSYNEQFF.

This clonotype appeared a few times. V gene TRBV18 combines with J gene TRBJ2-1; 10 positions agree with TRBD2. The length of the CDR3 is 18 residues. After removal of 0 bases from V and 9 bases from J, the junction contained 14 bases not matched to a gene. Germline assignment: CDR1 KGHSH and CDR2 LQKENI. This CDR3 is CASSPPIFGTSGNSEQFF. The CDR3, as DNA: TGTGCCAGCTCACCACCTATTTTCGGTACTAGCGGGAATTCTGAGCAGTTCTTC.

This chain joins TRBV19 and TRBJ2-1, with D possibly TRBD1 on 6 matching bases. This CDR3 is built from 13 residues. The germline CDR1 and CDR2 sequences are LNHDA and SQIVND (reference sequence). The V end was cut by 8 bases, the J end by 4 bases, with 12 bases between. The CDR3 coding sequence is TGTGCCAGTCAACTGGGGGCTTACAATGAGCAGTTCTTC. Translating it yields CASQLGAYNEQFF.

The genes are TRBV7-2 and TRBJ2-3, with a tentative D call TRBD1 (5 bases). The germline V and J ends were trimmed by 3 bases and 1 base, with 5 bases remaining between them. Germline loops: CDR1 SGHTA, CDR2 FQGNSA. CDR3 length equals 13 residues. CDR3 in amino acids: CASSFRGTDTQYF. CDR3 bases: TGTGCCAGCAGCTTCAGGGGCACAGATACGCAGTATTTT.

The J gene is TRBJ2-1, the V gene TRBV19; TRBD2 is a possible D gene (6 bases). V shed 9 bases and J shed 6 bases, with 9 bases lying between them. CDR1 and CDR2 from the germline V gene are LNHDA and SQIVND (reference sequence). The CDR3 extends over 11 amino acids. In DNA, the CDR3 is TGTGCCAGCCGGACTACCAATGAGCAGTTCTTC. It codes for CASRTTNEQFF. Combining the CDR3 with reference TRBV19 and TRBJ2-1 gives the whole variable domain DGGITQSPKYLFRKEGQNVTLSCEQNLNHDAMYWYRQDPGQGLRLIYYSQIVNDFQKGDIAEGYSVSREKKESFPLTVTSAQKNPTAFYLCASRTTNEQFFGPGTRLTVL.

This clonotype was observed a few times. The CDR3: CSATTSGSYNEQFF. In nucleotides, the CDR3 is TGCAGTGCTACGACTAGCGGTTCCTACAATGAGCAGTTCTTC. The chain is built from TRBV20-1 and TRBJ2-1; 9 bases map to TRBD2. This CDR3 region has 14 residues. With 4 bases clipped from V and 1 base from J, the junction kept 2 bases outside the gene matches. CDR1 and CDR2 (germline): DFQATT, SNEGSKA (reference sequence).

The rearrangement joins TRBV27 to TRBJ1-2, with TRBD1 identical over 8 bases. Germline CDR1 MNHEY, CDR2 SMNVEV (reference sequence). The CDR3 totals 15 residues. J was trimmed by 7 bases and V by 5 bases; bases with no gene match: 12. CDR3 sequence: CASSPRTGGIGGYTF. The DNA for the CDR3 is TGTGCCAGCAGTCCCCGTACAGGGGGTATAGGTGGCTACACCTTC.

The genes are TRBV11-3 and TRBJ2-1, with D possibly being TRBD1 (6 bases). V lost 1 base to trimming and J lost 4 bases, with 14 bases between them. The germline gives CDR1 SGHNT, CDR2 YENEEA. CDR3 length: 16 residues. The CDR3 nucleotides read TGTGCCAGCAGCTTAGGAGGGACAAGGGGTTACAATGAGCAGTTCTTC. Its translation: CASSLGGTRGYNEQFF.

The chain's CDR3 is CASSPKTGDYGYTF. CDR3 DNA sequence: TGTGCCAGCTCACCGAAGACAGGGGACTATGGCTACACCTTC. The chain links TRBV18 to TRBJ1-2; 8 bases are shared with TRBD1. The CDR3 totals 14 residues. The germline CDR1 and CDR2 sequences are KGHSH and LQKENI. The junction had 3 bases not matched to a gene; V was cut back by 3 bases and J by 3 bases.

This clonotype was seen many times. V is TRBV7-2 and J is TRBJ1-5; 9 nucleotides line up with TRBD1. The CDR3 is 16 amino acids. Germline V CDR1 and CDR2: SGHTA, FQGNSA. V shed 0 bases and J 5 bases; nucleotides not matched to a gene: 5. CDR3 bases: TGTGCCAGCAGCTTAGCACAGGGGGCTCCTCATCAGCCCCAGCATTTT. It translates to CASSLAQGAPHQPQHF.

The chain couples TRBV7-2 to TRBJ2-4, with D possibly TRBD1 on 6 matching bases. The germline gives CDR1 SGHTA, CDR2 FQGNSA. Trimming cost V 4 bases and J 0 bases, with 10 bases left between them. The CDR3 covers 15 residues. CDR3 loop: CASSSDSQAKNIQYF. The CDR3 bases are TGTGCCAGCAGCTCGGACAGTCAAGCCAAAAACATTCAGTACTTC.

This clonotype has more than one count but fewer than ten. This chain joins TRBV11-2 and TRBJ2-1; weak D call: TRBD1 (6 bases). The CDR3 is made up of 14 amino acids. CDR1 and CDR2 (germline): SGHAT, FQNNGV. V shed 5 bases and J shed 6 bases, with 14 bases lying between them. CDR3 residues: CASSPITGPNEQFF. DNA of the CDR3: TGTGCCAGCAGCCCCATCACAGGGCCCAATGAGCAGTTCTTC. The variable domain in full, with the rest retrieved from reference TRBV11-2 and TRBJ2-1, is EAGVAQSPRYKIIEKRQSVAFWCNPISGHATLYWYQQILGQGPKLLIQFQNNGVVDDSQLPKDRFSAERLKGVDSTLKIQPAKLEDSAVYLCASSPITGPNEQFFGPGTRLTVL.

This chain links TRBV6-2 or TRBV6-3 with TRBJ2-5; 9 bases fit TRBD1. V was clipped by 2 bases and J by 5 bases; unmatched bases: 3. Germline V gene sequence: CDR1 MNHEY, CDR2 SVGEGT. The CDR3 has 14 amino acids. The CDR3 loop reads CASSYIQGAETQYF. The CDR3 DNA is TGTGCCAGCAGTTACATACAGGGGGCTGAGACCCAGTACTTC.

This clonotype turned up a few times. The CDR3 here is CSASWVGTSGFEQYF. Written as DNA, the CDR3 is TGCAGTGCTAGTTGGGTCGGGACTAGCGGATTCGAGCAGTACTTC. The chain is built from TRBV20-1 and TRBJ2-7, with TRBD2 identical over 11 bases. The J segment lost 6 bases and the V segment lost 3 bases, leaving 10 bases of the junction unmatched. The length of the CDR3 is 15 residues. From germline, CDR1 is DFQATT and CDR2 SNEGSKA (reference sequence).

This clonotype was seen once. The J gene is TRBJ2-5, the V gene TRBV7-9; TRBD1 or TRBD2 may be the D gene (5 bases each). Germline CDR1 reads SEHNR; CDR2 reads FQNEAQ (reference sequence). Deletions cut 1 base from V and 2 bases from J, with 20 bases between. The CDR3 consists of 18 residues. The DNA of the CDR3 is TGTGCCAGCAGCTTAGTCAGTCCGGGACCCATGATACAAGAGACCCAGTACTTC. Its translation is CASSLVSPGPMIQETQYF.